A selection of T cell receptor beta chains follows, all from one sample in a study of T-cell memory formation after mild COVID-19. TCRdb called the 5' RACE reads again in MiXCR, with one record for every CDR3 protein. The table includes 550,000 to 650,000 distinct CDR3 sequences, around 15% detected once. Sequencing input: PBMCs or a T cell subset sorted from them (not recorded which). These receptors were obtained from an adult woman who had mild COVID-19 (a few samples of this study predate the infection). Cell type and time point are not known. CDR3s include the opening cysteine and the closing phenylalanine or tryptophan. A D gene is named only where the DNA matches it firmly. Clone size appears in some rows only: once, few, many, or a class for an expanded clone.

v_call: TRBV9
clone_size: few
j_call: TRBJ2-3
cdr3_length: 15
d_call: -
cdr3_aa: CASSTLAGRTDTQYF
cdr3_nt: TGTGCCAGCAGCACCCTAGCCGGGCGCACAGATACGCAGTATTTT

v_call: TRBV12-5
clone_size: few
j_call: TRBJ1-2
cdr3_length: 13
d_call: -
cdr3_aa: CASGLGDLRGYTF
cdr3_nt: TGTGCTAGTGGTTTGGGGGATCTGCGTGGCTACACCTTC

v_call: TRBV29-1
clone_size: few
j_call: TRBJ1-2
cdr3_length: 13
d_call: TRBD1
cdr3_aa: CSADTRGDYGYTF
cdr3_nt: TGCAGCGCCGATACCAGGGGGGACTATGGCTACACCTTC

v_call: TRBV12-3/TRBV12-4
clone_size: -
j_call: TRBJ2-5
cdr3_length: 14
d_call: TRBD2
cdr3_aa: CASRGTSGRETQYF
cdr3_nt: TGTGCCAGCAGGGGGACTAGCGGTAGAGAGACCCAGTACTTC

v_call: TRBV5-1
clone_size: -
j_call: TRBJ1-2
cdr3_length: 17
d_call: TRBD1
cdr3_aa: CASRLQGALTSNYGYTF
cdr3_nt: TGCGCCAGCAGGTTACAGGGGGCTCTGACGTCTAACTATGGCTACACCTTC

v_call: TRBV11-3
clone_size: -
j_call: TRBJ1-2
cdr3_length: 13
d_call: -
cdr3_aa: CASSSWTGYGYTF
cdr3_nt: TGTGCCAGCAGCTCTTGGACGGGGTATGGCTACACCTTC

v_call: TRBV9
clone_size: -
j_call: TRBJ1-2
cdr3_length: 14
d_call: TRBD1
cdr3_aa: CASSVGGQYYGYTF
cdr3_nt: TGTGCCAGCAGCGTAGGGGGACAGTACTATGGCTACACCTTC

v_call: TRBV10-3
clone_size: few
j_call: TRBJ2-7
cdr3_length: 16
d_call: -
cdr3_aa: CAICDPGQTGPYEQYF
cdr3_nt: TGTGCCATCTGTGACCCTGGTCAGACAGGACCCTACGAGCAGTACTTC

v_call: TRBV30
clone_size: once
j_call: TRBJ1-2
cdr3_length: 15
d_call: -
cdr3_aa: CAWSVRSNGNYGYTF
cdr3_nt: TGTGCCTGGAGTGTACGTAGTAACGGGAACTATGGCTACACCTTC

v_call: TRBV12-3/TRBV12-4
clone_size: many
j_call: TRBJ1-5
cdr3_length: 13
d_call: -
cdr3_aa: CASATGGNQPQHF
cdr3_nt: TGTGCCAGCGCGACAGGAGGCAATCAGCCCCAGCATTTT

v_call: TRBV7-2
clone_size: many
j_call: TRBJ2-7
cdr3_length: 18
d_call: TRBD2
cdr3_aa: CASSLQRTSGTVTYEQYF
cdr3_nt: TGTGCCAGCAGCCTCCAAAGGACTAGCGGGACAGTAACCTACGAGCAGTACTTC

v_call: TRBV6-1
clone_size: -
j_call: TRBJ2-1
cdr3_length: 18
d_call: TRBD2
cdr3_aa: CASSDPVLAGGPRSEQFF
cdr3_nt: TGTGCCAGCAGTGACCCCGTCCTAGCGGGAGGGCCCCGATCTGAGCAGTTCTTC

v_call: TRBV7-3
clone_size: few
j_call: TRBJ1-1
cdr3_length: 19
d_call: TRBD1
cdr3_aa: CASSLIPGTGLLKNTEAFF
cdr3_nt: TGTGCCAGCAGCTTAATTCCCGGGACAGGGTTACTGAAGAACACTGAAGCTTTCTTT